The rows below give T cell receptor beta chains drawn from one sample of a study of blood T cell repertoires in COVID-19. Generated by immunoSEQ multiplex PCR, the TCRdb table keeps only in-frame clones and is missing some. The repertoire holds 29,000 or so clones, with 80% to 90% as singletons. The material sequenced was peripheral blood. All receptors derive from a human donor in a cohort sampled during active COVID-19. Each CDR3 is given with its conserved first and last residue. Fields, in order: J gene, V gene, D gene, clone size, CDR3 protein, CDR3 DNA. The D gene is left open where the match is weak. The size of a clone is reported for some rows only, either as once, few or many, or as a class for expanded clones.

>TRBJ1-1|TRBV7-2|TRBD1|-
CASSPRTGGFTEAFF
TGTGCCAGCAGCCCAAGGACAGGGGGATTCACTGAAGCTTTCTTT
>TRBJ1-5|TRBV28|TRBD1|-
CASSLTGTASQPQHF
TGTGCCAGCAGTTTAACCGGGACAGCCAGTCAGCCCCAGCATTTT
>TRBJ2-5|TRBV11-3|TRBD1|-
CASSPPGQVGITQYF
TGTGCCAGCAGCCCGCCGGGACAGGTGGGTATAACCCAGTACTTC
>TRBJ2-2|TRBV12-5|TRBD1|-
CASQTGGNTGELFF
TGTGCTAGTCAGACAGGGGGGAACACCGGGGAGCTGTTTTTT
>TRBJ1-1|TRBV14|-|-
CASSRTMNTEAFF
TGTGCCAGCAGCCGGACAATGAACACTGAAGCTTTCTTT
>TRBJ2-3|TRBV19|TRBD2|-
CASEAGGNTDTQYF
TGTGCCAGCGAAGCGGGGGGGAACACAGATACGCAGTATTTT
>TRBJ2-2|TRBV7-3|TRBD2|-
CASSFGLAGSRELFF
TGTGCCAGCAGCTTCGGACTAGCGGGGTCCCGGGAGCTGTTTTTT
>TRBJ2-7|TRBV11-2|TRBD1|-
CASSLAWQGAYEQYF
TGTGCCAGCAGCTTAGCGTGGCAGGGGGCGTACGAGCAGTACTTC
>TRBJ2-1|TRBV21-1|-|-
CASSPTGYNEQFF
TGTGCCAGCAGCCCGACAGGGTACAATGAGCAGTTCTTC
>TRBJ2-6|TRBV5-5|-|-
CASSPTLRVLRTNVLTF
TGTGCCAGCAGCCCTACCCTCAGGGTCTTGAGAACCAACGTCCTGACTTTC
>TRBJ1-1|TRBV30|-|-
CAWSPTVLNTEAFF
TGTGCCTGGAGTCCGACAGTTCTGAACACTGAAGCTTTCTTT
>TRBJ2-3|TRBV7-2|TRBD2|-
CASSRGLFPDTQYF
TGTGCCAGCAGCCGGGGACTATTCCCAGATACGCAGTATTTT
>TRBJ1-2|TRBV29-1|-|-
CSVADRVNYGYTF
TGCAGCGTTGCGGACAGAGTAAACTATGGCTACACCTTC
>TRBJ2-7|TRBV2|TRBD1|-
CASTDPPDRDRRSYEQYF
TGTGCCAGCACCGACCCACCAGACCGGGACAGGAGATCCTACGAGCAGTACTTC
>TRBJ2-7|TRBV2|-|-
CASRVDREQYF
TGTGCCAGCAGGGTCGACAGGGAGCAGTACTTC
>TRBJ2-7|TRBV28|TRBD2|once
CASSLWGGGGSYEQYF
TGTGCCAGCAGTTTATGGGGTGGCGGGGGCTCCTACGAGCAGTACTTC
>TRBJ1-6|TRBV14|-|-
CASSYRSTGSPLHF
TGTGCCAGCAGCTACAGGTCGACGGGTTCACCCCTCCACTTT
>TRBJ2-1|TRBV15|TRBD1|-
CATSTLPGQGALDEQFF
TGTGCCACCAGCACCTTACCGGGACAGGGGGCATTAGATGAGCAGTTCTTC
>TRBJ2-3|TRBV27|-|once
CASSSDREVVTDTQYF
TGTGCCAGCAGTTCCGACAGGGAGGTAGTTACAGATACGCAGTATTTT
>TRBJ1-1|TRBV4-3|-|-
CASSQDYQGTEAFF
TGCGCCAGCAGCCAAGATTATCAGGGCACTGAAGCTTTCTTT
>TRBJ1-1|TRBV6-5|-|once
CASSHGRPINTEAFF
TGTGCCAGCAGTCACGGGAGACCTATTAACACTGAAGCTTTCTTT
>TRBJ2-3|TRBV12-3/TRBV12-4|-|-
CASSLGGYGTQYF
TGTGCCAGCAGCCTGGGAGGCTACGGGACGCAGTATTTT
>TRBJ2-3|TRBV19|TRBD1|-
CASSDRVTDTQYF
TGTGCCAGTAGCGACAGGGTTACAGATACGCAGTATTTT
>TRBJ2-5|TRBV2|-|-
CASSEFTGLGETQYF
TGTGCCAGCAGTGAATTCACAGGTCTAGGGGAGACCCAGTACTTC
>TRBJ1-2|TRBV7-8|-|once
CASSSRQVYGYTF
TGTGCCAGCAGCTCCCGACAGGTTTATGGCTACACCTTC
>TRBJ1-1|TRBV5-5|-|-
CASSPLRGRNTEAFF
TGTGCCAGCAGCCCCCTTAGGGGTCGGAACACTGAAGCTTTCTTT
>TRBJ2-5|TRBV7-8|TRBD1|-
CASSVTGGAGETQYF
TGTGCCAGCAGCGTGACAGGGGGCGCGGGTGAGACCCAGTACTTC
>TRBJ2-1|TRBV27|TRBD2|-
CASSPFVGRGGVNEQFF
TGTGCCAGCAGTCCATTTGTGGGGCGGGGGGGCGTCAATGAGCAGTTCTTC
>TRBJ2-7|TRBV4-3|TRBD1|-
CASSQERQGYEQYF
TGCGCCAGCAGCCAAGAAAGACAGGGCTACGAGCAGTACTTC
>TRBJ2-2|TRBV7-2|-|-
CASSLSPGFGGELFF
TGTGCCAGCAGCTTATCGCCGGGATTCGGCGGGGAGCTGTTTTTT
>TRBJ1-1|TRBV3-1/TRBV3-2|-|-
CASSQARGSAEAFF
TGTGCCAGCAGCCAAGCTCGGGGGAGCGCTGAAGCTTTCTTT